This TCR delta chain came from a study of gamma-delta T cells after stem cell transplantation. TCRdb re-called clones from the RT-PCR reads via CATT. The sample records approximately 2,800 delta-chain clones, 7% to 9.5% being singletons. By frequency in the sample, this clone is large. The identical CDR3 is also encoded by other nucleotide sequences in the sample. This CDR3 region has 16 residues. The junction had 8 bases not matched to a gene; V was cut back by 4 bases and J by 6 bases. CDR1 and CDR2 (germline): GEAIGNYY, EKD. The rearrangement links TRDV2 to TRDJ2; 12 nucleotides agree with TRDD3. The TCR was taken from a human donor. It is not recorded whose cells these are; they may come from a transplant donor. Sequenced material: gamma-delta T cells. In nucleotides, the CDR3 is TGTGCCTGTGATATACTGGGGGATACAGGGGCAGCACAACTCTTCTTT. As protein: CACDILGDTGAAQLFF.